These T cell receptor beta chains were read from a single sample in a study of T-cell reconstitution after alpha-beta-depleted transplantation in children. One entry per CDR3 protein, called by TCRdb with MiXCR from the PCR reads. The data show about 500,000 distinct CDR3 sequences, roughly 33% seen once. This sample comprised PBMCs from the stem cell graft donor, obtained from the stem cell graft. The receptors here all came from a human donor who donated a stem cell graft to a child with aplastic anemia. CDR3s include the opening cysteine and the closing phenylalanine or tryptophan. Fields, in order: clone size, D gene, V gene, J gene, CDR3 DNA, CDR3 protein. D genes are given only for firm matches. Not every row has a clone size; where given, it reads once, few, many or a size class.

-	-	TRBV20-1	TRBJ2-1	TGCAGTGCTAGAGCCTGGGATACGATGGAACATACCTACAATGAGCAGTTCTTC	CSARAWDTMEHTYNEQFF
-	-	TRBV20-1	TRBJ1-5	TGCAGTGCTAAGGACAGCAATAGCAATCAGCCCCAGCATTTT	CSAKDSNSNQPQHF
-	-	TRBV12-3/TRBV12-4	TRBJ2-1	TGTGCCAGCAGACCGTTAGCGAACTACAATGAGCAGTTCTTC	CASRPLANYNEQFF
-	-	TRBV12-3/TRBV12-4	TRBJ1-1	TGTGCCAGCAGCCACGGACAGACCCTTGAAGCTTTCTTT	CASSHGQTLEAFF
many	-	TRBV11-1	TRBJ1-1	TGTGCCAGCAGCCCCTACAGGGAGACTGAAGCTTTCTTT	CASSPYRETEAFF
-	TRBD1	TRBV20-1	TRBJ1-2	TGCAGTGCTAGAGTGGGACAGGGTTATGGCTACACCTTC	CSARVGQGYGYTF
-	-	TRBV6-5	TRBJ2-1	TGTGCCAGCAGTTACTTTCCGGGGGTTGGGAGCGACAATGAGCAGTTCTTC	CASSYFPGVGSDNEQFF
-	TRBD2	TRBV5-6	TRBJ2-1	TGTGCCAGCAGCTTGGTTCTAGCGGGAGCGGGTGAGCAGTTCTTC	CASSLVLAGAGEQFF
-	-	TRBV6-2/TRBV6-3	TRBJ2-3	TGTGCCAGCAGTTACTCGGTCAGTAGCACAGATACGCAGTATTTT	CASSYSVSSTDTQYF
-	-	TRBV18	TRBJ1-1	TGTGCCAGCTCACCTATGAGTCCGAACACTGAAGCTTTCTTT	CASSPMSPNTEAFF
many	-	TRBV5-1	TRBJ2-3	TGTGCCAGCAGCTTAGGCGCAGATACGCAGTATTTT	CASSLGADTQYF
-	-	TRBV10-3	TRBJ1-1	TGTGCCATCAGCAAAGACGGGCAGGGGACTGAAGCTTTCTTT	CAISKDGQGTEAFF
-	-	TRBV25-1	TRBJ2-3	TGTGCCAGCAAGAGGGGGGGGGACACAGATACGCAGTATTTT	CASKRGGDTDTQYF
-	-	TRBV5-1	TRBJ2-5	TGCGCCAGCAGCTCGGATAGACAGAGAGAGACCCAGTACTTC	CASSSDRQRETQYF
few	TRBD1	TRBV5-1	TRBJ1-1	TGCGCCAGCAGCTTGAGAGAGGGGGCTAACACTGAAGCTTTCTTT	CASSLREGANTEAFF
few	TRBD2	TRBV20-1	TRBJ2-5	TGCAGTGCTAGGCGCCTAGCGGGAGGGCTACAGGAGACCCAGTACTTC	CSARRLAGGLQETQYF
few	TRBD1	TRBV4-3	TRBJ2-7	TGCGCCAGCAGCCAAGGAGTCCAACAGGGGGGATTAGCCTACGAGCAGTACTTC	CASSQGVQQGGLAYEQYF
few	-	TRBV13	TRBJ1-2	TGTGCCAGCAGCTCCGGAAGTGCCGACTATGGCTACACCTTC	CASSSGSADYGYTF